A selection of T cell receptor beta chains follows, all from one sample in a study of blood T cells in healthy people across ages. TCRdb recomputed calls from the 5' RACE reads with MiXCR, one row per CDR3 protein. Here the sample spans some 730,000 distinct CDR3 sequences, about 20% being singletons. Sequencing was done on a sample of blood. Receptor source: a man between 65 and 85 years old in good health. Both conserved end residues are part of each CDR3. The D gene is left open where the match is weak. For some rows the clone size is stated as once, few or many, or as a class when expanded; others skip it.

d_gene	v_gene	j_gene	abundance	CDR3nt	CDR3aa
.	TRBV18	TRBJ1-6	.	TGTGCCAGCCGCACATCGGACGGGAATTCACCCCTCCACTTT	CASRTSDGNSPLHF
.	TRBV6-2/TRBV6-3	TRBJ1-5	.	TGTGCCACAAACAGGGTAGAGGGACAGCCCCAGCATTTT	CATNRVEGQPQHF
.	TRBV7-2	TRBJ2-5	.	TGTGCCAGCAGCTTCCTAGCGTCACAAGAGACCCAGTACTTC	CASSFLASQETQYF
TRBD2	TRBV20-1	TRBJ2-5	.	TGCAGTGCTAGAACTAGCGGGGGGTCTGAAGAGACCCAGTACTTC	CSARTSGGSEETQYF
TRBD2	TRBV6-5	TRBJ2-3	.	TGTGCCAGCAGTTACGCCGCTAGCGGGGGGGCCAACGGTACGCAGTATTTT	CASSYAASGGANGTQYF
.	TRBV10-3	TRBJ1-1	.	TGTGCCATCAGTGAGTTAATCAACACTGAAGCTTTCTTT	CAISELINTEAFF
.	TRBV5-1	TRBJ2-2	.	TGCGCCAGCAGCTTAGGCACAGGGTCCACCGGGGAGCTGTTTTTT	CASSLGTGSTGELFF
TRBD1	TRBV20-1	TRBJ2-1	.	TGCAGTGCTAGAGATTCCGGGACAGGGGTAGGTGAGCAGTTCTTC	CSARDSGTGVGEQFF
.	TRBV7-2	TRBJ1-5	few	TGTGCCAGCAGCTTAGCGAAGGGCGTCCACAATCAGCCCCAGCATTTT	CASSLAKGVHNQPQHF
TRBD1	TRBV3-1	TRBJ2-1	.	TGTGCCAGCAGCCGACAGGGGGTCACCTCCTACAATGAGCAGTTCTTC	CASSRQGVTSYNEQFF
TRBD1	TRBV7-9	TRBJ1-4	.	TGTGCCAGCAGCTCTGGACAGGGCGGGATTGGAGGTGAAAAACTGTTTTTT	CASSSGQGGIGGEKLFF
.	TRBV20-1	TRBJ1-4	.	TGCAGTGCTCTAGTACCCATCAATGAAAAACTGTTTTTT	CSALVPINEKLFF
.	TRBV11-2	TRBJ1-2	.	TGTGCCAGCAGCGGATCCGACGGGCTGGGCGGCTACACCTTC	CASSGSDGLGGYTF
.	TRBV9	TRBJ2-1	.	TGTGCCAGCAGCGCTGGGGGGGCGGCCGGGTTCAGTGAGCAGTTCTTC	CASSAGGAAGFSEQFF
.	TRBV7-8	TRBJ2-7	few	TGTGCCAGCAGCACCACACTATCCTACGAGCAGTACTTC	CASSTTLSYEQYF
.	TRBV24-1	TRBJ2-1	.	TGTGCCACGAGGAATTACAATGAGCAGTTCTTC	CATRNYNEQFF
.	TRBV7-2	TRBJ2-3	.	TGTGCCAGCAGCTTAGCAAGCACAGATAAGCAGTATTTT	CASSLASTDKQYF
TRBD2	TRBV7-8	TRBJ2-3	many	TGTGCCAGCAGCTTGAACGGGAGGGCTTCAGATACGCAGTATTTT	CASSLNGRASDTQYF
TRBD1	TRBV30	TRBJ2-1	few	TGTGCCTGGAGTCAGACAGGGTGGAATGAGCAGTTCTTC	CAWSQTGWNEQFF
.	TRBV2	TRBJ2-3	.	TGTGCCAGCAGTTCAGTCGTATTTGGGAGCACAGATACGCAGTATTTT	CASSSVVFGSTDTQYF
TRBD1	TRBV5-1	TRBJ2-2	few	TGCGCCAGCAGCTTACGAGGGGGCCTTAACACCGGGGAGCTGTTTTTT	CASSLRGGLNTGELFF
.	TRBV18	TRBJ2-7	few	TGTGCCAGCTCACCACCCCTGATAGTTGGGCCCCGGGAGCAGTACTTC	CASSPPLIVGPREQYF
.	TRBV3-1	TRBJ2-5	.	TGTGCCAGCAGCCAGACCTGGGAGCAGTACTTC	CASSQTWEQYF
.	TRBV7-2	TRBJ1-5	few	TGTGCCAGCAGCCCCCAGAGGGGGATCAATCAGCCCCAGCATTTT	CASSPQRGINQPQHF
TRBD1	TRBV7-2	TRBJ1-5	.	TGTGCCAGCAGCTTAGGACAGGGATATAAGCCCCAGCATTTT	CASSLGQGYKPQHF
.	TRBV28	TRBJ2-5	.	TGTGCCAGCAGTTTTGGCCTAGGGGTTCAAGAGACCCAGTACTTC	CASSFGLGVQETQYF
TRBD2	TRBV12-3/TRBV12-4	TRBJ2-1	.	TGTGCCAGCAGTTTAATCGGGGGGGTTAACAAGGAGCAGTTCTTC	CASSLIGGVNKEQFF
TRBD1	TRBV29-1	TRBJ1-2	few	TGCAGCGCCGGACAGGGGGACTATGGCTACACCTTC	CSAGQGDYGYTF
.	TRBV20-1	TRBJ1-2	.	TGCAGTGCCGGACGCGAAGACTATGGCTACACCTTC	CSAGREDYGYTF
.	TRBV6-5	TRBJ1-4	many	TGTGCCAGCAGCCGTAGTGCAACTAATGAAAAACTGTTTTTT	CASSRSATNEKLFF
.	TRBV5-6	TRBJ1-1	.	TGTGCCAGCAGCCCCGACAGGCGAAACACTGAAGCTTTCTTT	CASSPDRRNTEAFF
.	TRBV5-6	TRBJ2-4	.	TGTGCCAGCAGCTTAGTGATGGTAGCCAAAAACATTCAGTACTTC	CASSLVMVAKNIQYF
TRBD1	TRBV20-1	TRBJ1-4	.	TGCAGTGCTAGGCGACAGGGTGTAACTAATGAAAAACTGTTTTTT	CSARRQGVTNEKLFF
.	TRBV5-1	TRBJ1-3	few	TGCGCCAGCCGGCCGGGGAAGGTTGGAAACACCATATATTTT	CASRPGKVGNTIYF
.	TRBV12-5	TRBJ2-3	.	TGTGCTAGTGGGATTGGTGAGGGCTGGACAGATACGCAGTATTTT	CASGIGEGWTDTQYF
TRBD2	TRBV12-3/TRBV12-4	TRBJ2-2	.	TGTGCCAGCAGGAGTTTAGCGGGACTAGCGGGGGCCGGGGAGCTGTTTTTT	CASRSLAGLAGAGELFF
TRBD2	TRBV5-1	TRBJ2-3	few	TGCGCCAGCAGCCCGCAAGGCAAGACTAGCGGGGGGGATACGCAGTATTTT	CASSPQGKTSGGDTQYF
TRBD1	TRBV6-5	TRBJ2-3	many	TGTGCCAGCGGAAAACAGGGGGCAGATACGCAGTATTTT	CASGKQGADTQYF
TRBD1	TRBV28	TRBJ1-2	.	TGTGCCAGCAGTTCAAATGGACAGGGGGGTCGTGGCTACACCTTC	CASSSNGQGGRGYTF
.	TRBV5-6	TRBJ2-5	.	TGTGCCAGCAGTTTAAACCTTGACGGCCGAGAGACCCAGTACTTC	CASSLNLDGRETQYF
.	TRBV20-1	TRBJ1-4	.	TGCAGTGCTAGTCGGACGGAAATAAATGAAAAACTGTTTTTT	CSASRTEINEKLFF
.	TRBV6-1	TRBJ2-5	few	TGTGCCAGCAGTTCTCGTGAGACCCAAGAGACCCAGTACTTC	CASSSRETQETQYF
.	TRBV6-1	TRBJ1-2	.	TGTGCCAGCAGTGAAATTCGAGCGACAGGATGGTATGGCTACACCTTC	CASSEIRATGWYGYTF
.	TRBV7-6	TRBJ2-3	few	TGTGCCAGCAGCTTAGCGGCAGGGTGGAACACAGATACGCAGTATTTT	CASSLAAGWNTDTQYF
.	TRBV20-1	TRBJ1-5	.	TGCAGTGCTGACTACAGGGTTGGTCAGCCCCAGCATTTT	CSADYRVGQPQHF
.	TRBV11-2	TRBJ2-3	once	TGTGCCAGCAGTCGGGGTATCCGGGGGTCCACAGATACGCAGTATTTT	CASSRGIRGSTDTQYF
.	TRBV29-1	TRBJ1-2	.	TGCAGCGTTGTAGCCGGGGTGGGTGGCTACACCTTC	CSVVAGVGGYTF
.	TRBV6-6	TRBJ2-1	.	TGTGCCAGCAGTTCAAGGGCCAATGAGCAGTTCTTC	CASSSRANEQFF
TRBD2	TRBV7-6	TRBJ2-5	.	TGTGCCAGCAGCTCTAGCGGGTTCGGGGAGACCCAGTACTTC	CASSSSGFGETQYF
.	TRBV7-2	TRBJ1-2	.	TGTGCCAGCAGCTTAGAGGCAGGCCCTAGGGGCTACACCTTC	CASSLEAGPRGYTF
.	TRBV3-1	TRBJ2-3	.	TGTGCCAGCAGCCAAGAGGACCCATATACGCAGTATTTT	CASSQEDPYTQYF
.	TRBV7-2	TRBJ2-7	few	TGTGCCAGCAGCTTAGAAGGCAGGGTTCGTCACGAGCAGTACTTC	CASSLEGRVRHEQYF
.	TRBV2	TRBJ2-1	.	TGTGCCAGCAGGGGGCTCGTCTACAATGAGCAGTTCTTC	CASRGLVYNEQFF